Reported below is one TCR beta chain. Trimming pared 3 bases from V and 1 base from J, leaving 8 bases between. CDR1 is MDHEN, CDR2 SYDVKM, per germline. This CDR3 contains 14 residues. The data derive from a study of shared T cell receptors in the human thymus. Repertoires were generated with immunoSEQ multiplex PCR, while TCRdb's copy carries only in-frame clones and drops some. The table includes roughly 700,000 clones, roughly 90% detected once. This sample also appeared in a second study, on human thymus T cells. That report adds: Donation was from healthy Finnish infants who were having corrective surgery that addressed congenital heart defects. Thymic and blood repertoires seemed to show skewed V and J gene use. Overlap was high between thymic repertoires from unrelated individuals, as reported in related research.

This clonotype was sampled from a boy younger than two with a congenital heart defect. The source material was thymocytes. V is TRBV28 and J is TRBJ2-3; a possible D gene is TRBD2 (5 bases). The CDR3 region is CASSLGARTDTQYF. DNA of the CDR3: TGTGCCAGCAGTTTGGGAGCGCGCACAGATACGCAGTATTTT.